This TCR beta chain derives from a study of T cells in Graves' hyperthyroidism and ophthalmopathy. The V gene lost 6 bases and the J gene lost 0 bases, with 14 bases spanning the gap. CDR1 LGHNT and CDR2 FRNRAP come from the germline V gene. The CDR3 extends over 15 amino acids. The source material, RNA transcripts, was used to amplify TCR beta CDR3 regions. First-round RT-PCR with HTBI primers amplified the TCR CDR3 region. TCRdb itself ran the multiplex PCR reads through MiXCR, one entry per CDR3 protein. The sample consists of 650,000 to 700,000 distinct CDR3 sequences, 15% to 20% of them appearing once. The hyperthyroidism patients had all been newly diagnosed, and their disease duration was under 2 months. Their ages ranged from 18 to 65 years. In this sample, this clonotype turned up many times. Its target is unknown. Study findings and constraints: Most expanded thyroid clonotypes above 0.001 recurred in blood.

Sequenced material: blood. The chain links TRBV12-5 to TRBJ1-2; D is unclear. This clonotype was sampled from a man over 45 with Graves' hyperthyroidism. The CDR3 region is CASGVGPPANYGYTF. The CDR3 nucleotides are TGTGCTAGTGGCGTCGGGCCCCCAGCTAACTATGGCTACACCTTC.